The following is a TCR beta chain sequence with its context. The antigen this receptor binds is unknown. No base quality information exists; no much larger clone differs at one position. The sample is drawn from a study of cytomegalovirus exposure and HLA in healthy donors (dated 2017 in TCRdb). About the investigation overall: An earlier analysis of 550 to 700 of the donors reported approximately 290 Gb of sequence data and 117 million unique TCR beta sequences from 150 million to 200 million T cells. Roughly 300 gigabases of sequencing data and 75 million to 85 million unique TCR sequences made up an early release that covered some 640 HLA-typed donors. Of the 300 to 500 genotyped donors, 81% were placed in the genetic ancestry cluster associated with self-reported Caucasian donors. The aim of the study was to test whether cataloging public T cell receptors could identify signatures of past pathogen exposure. The study used immunosequencing to profile the T cell repertoires of 666 subjects and linked those repertoires to cytomegalovirus serostatus. Besides the first cohort of 550 to 750 subjects, a separate validation cohort made up of roughly 130 different subjects was used. To predict cytomegalovirus infection status, the study combined high-throughput TCR immunosequencing, statistical association of individual TCRs with disease status, and machine learning. To study patterns of TCR occurrence, a later analysis re-analyzed previously published TCR beta repertoires from 600 to 750 donors and added high-resolution HLA genotyping. The later analysis used no new phenotypic data to find candidate immune exposures, relying instead on TCR beta sequences and their occurrence across donors. An earlier analysis of several hundred of the donors used high-throughput TCR beta sequencing to judge whether each TCR beta V gene segment behaved as functional or pseudogenic. Donor age, sex, ethnicity and CMV serostatus were compiled alongside the repertoire data. A later genetic analysis took genome-wide SNP genotypes for about 55% of the 666 donors and used that subset as a discovery cohort. All discovery cohort repertoires had been generated using a single sequencing platform. HLA typing included class I and class II loci at four-digit resolution. The number of typed donors differed by locus: about 629-640 for A, B, C, DRB1 and DQB1; approximately 530 for DQA1; roughly 600 for DPA1; and some 450 for DPB1. Because of strong linkage in the cohort, roughly five DR-DQ haplotypes were treated as single units for association and clustering. Across 398 genotyped donors of the cohort, an average of about 250,000 unique TCR beta nucleotide sequences per donor were sequenced, and approximately 17% of those sequences were non-productive. Broader findings and caveats from the paper: In a later analysis, HLA-associated TCR beta chains were found to be more clonally expanded and to have lower generation probabilities than equally common non-associated chains. A later analysis found that TCR association rates varied across HLA loci, with DRB1 alleles showing the most associated TCRs and HLA-C alleles the fewest. Immune exposure information for the cohort was limited to CMV serostatus. The sequencing pipeline was judged likely to have produced a cluster of highly shared sequence variants as a technical artifact. Most TCR sequences were observed very rarely across donors, whereas some public TCRs were present in many individuals. A total of fewer than 200 TCR beta chains were listed by the study as associated with cytomegalovirus. In both the original and validation cohorts, the classifier was reported to diagnose cytomegalovirus status with high specificity and sensitivity. Strong co-occurrence of HLA alleles, especially DR and DQ, made assigning TCR associations to individual alleles difficult. Some IMGT-functional V segments, including TRBV6-2 and TRBV6-3, could not be distinguished by the 87-base-pair reads and were therefore excluded. Correlated functional status among segregating V segments might be attributable to linkage disequilibrium, but an unknown experimental factor could not be ruled out. A later genetic analysis reported fewer N-insertions in productive TCRs among donors in an Asian-associated ancestry cluster than the roughly 620-donor mean. A later analysis reported that several top co-occurrence clusters appeared linked to parvovirus B19, influenza, CMV and Epstein-Barr virus. Broadly in line with IMGT annotations, most TCR beta V segments showed up in productive rearrangements about 90% or about 30% of the time in an earlier analysis of around 600 of the donors. The earlier analysis of some 540 of the donors excluded 15 to 20 rarely observed V segments, including chromosome 9 orphons, because counts were too low. The cohort was sequenced for TCR beta chains only, and without alpha or paired-chain data the features that could be detected were limited. The authors suggested that the approach could potentially be extended to other disease states and immunological phenotypes. Because some donors lacked HLA typing at each locus, the association tests relied only on the typed subset. V-gene and J-gene trimming of TCR beta chains was associated with a missense DCLRE1C variant in a later genetic analysis, and the association was replicated in an independent cohort. At a false discovery rate of 0.05, a later analysis linked some 17,000 TCR beta sequences to specific HLA alleles. A further reported finding was that TCR beta sequences accurately predicted the HLA-A and HLA-B alleles for most subjects in the first cohort. According to a later analysis, most CMV-associated TCR beta chains appeared to be HLA-restricted, and the HLA associations seemed to be driven largely by CMV exposure. Three of the identified cytomegalovirus-associated TCR beta chains were confirmed in vitro to be specific for cytomegalovirus antigens. The presence/absence analyses assumed that sequencing depth was roughly uniform across donors, and that assumption may not be true.

Sequences SGHRS (CDR1) and YFSETQ (CDR2) are obtained from the germline V gene. At the junction V is shortened by 4 bases and J by 1 base; bases outside the gene matches: 8. Including cysteine and phenylalanine, the CDR3 has 18 amino acids. The CDR3 DNA has 54 bases and is translated from base 1. The cohort consisted of some 670 healthy bone marrow donors. At the time of sampling, every cohort member was nominally healthy, though immune exposures that went unrecorded were likely present. The donor tested CMV seronegative and was one of the 352 seronegative cohort members. A peripheral blood sample was collected from each donor, and TCR beta sequencing was performed on peripheral blood mononuclear cells. Genomic DNA extraction from the blood cell samples was performed with the Qiagen DNeasy Blood Extraction Kit. The library was generated by the immunoSEQ multiplex PCR assay. A mixture of 60 forward primers for TCR Vbeta segments and 13 reverse primers for TCR Jbeta segments was used in the multiplex PCR. The CDR3 region of rearranged TCR beta genes was amplified from genomic DNA with a multiplex PCR assay. Amplified TCR beta libraries were sequenced as 87-base-pair reads on the Illumina HiSeq System. The study's processing was this. In a later analysis, some 80 million unique TCR beta chains were counted across the roughly 670 repertoires, and roughly 11 million of these chains were shared by at least two donors. To remove PCR and sequencing errors, raw reads were error-corrected and collapsed into unique sequences using a nearest-neighbor algorithm that merged closely related sequences. CDR3 sequences were aligned to IMGT reference sequences to assign V, D and J gene segments. Each retained sequence needed at least a six-nucleotide match to both a V gene segment and a J gene segment. A rearrangement was called productive if the CDR3 had no stop codons and remained in frame with V and J, and every other rearrangement was called non-productive. CDR3 was defined by IMGT convention, running from the second conserved V-encoded cysteine to the conserved J-encoded phenylalanine. The earlier analysis of approximately 500 of the donors excluded sequences that lacked an unambiguous match to a single V gene segment. In an earlier analysis of approximately 610 of the donors, V segments were called functional above 56.7% productive rearrangements and were called segregating when the between-donor standard deviation exceeded 5%. A statistical classification framework was built for diagnosing cytomegalovirus status from the catalog of TCR beta chain sequences. V and J gene assignment, in a later analysis, came from comparing TCR nucleotide sequences with IMGT/GENE-DB human TR gene sequences. A later analysis assigned CDR3 sequences and most-parsimonious VDJ recombination scenarios with the TCRdist pipeline. In a later analysis, each TCR beta chain was defined by its CDR3 amino acid sequence together with its V-gene family, and reads lacking a unique V-gene family were excluded. In a later analysis, fewer than 650 highly shared, low-generation-probability nucleotide sequences were removed to address suspected cross-contamination and a sequencing artifact. In a later analysis, a clonal expansion index for each public chain was calculated from normalized within-repertoire ranks of inferred template counts. In a later analysis, generation probabilities were computed with a VDJ recombination model fitted to out-of-frame rearrangements, and the resulting probabilities were checked against IGoR. A later analysis scored TCR-TCR, TCR-HLA and TCR-CMV co-occurrence with hypergeometric tests, applying a repertoire-size bias correction to TCR pairs. A later analysis estimated false discovery rates by permuting HLA or CMV assignments 20 times. A later analysis grouped co-occurring TCRs with DBSCAN, adding TCRdist sequence similarity when clustering within HLA-allele-positive subsets. For co-occurrence clustering, repertoires with fewer than 30,000 or more than 120,000 public chains were excluded, along with roughly 5 repertoires with anomalous nucleotide sharing. TCRdb holds this immuneACCESS table with in-frame rearrangements only. Some clones are missing; in checked studies, unresolved V genes explain under half, and the rest has no known cause. The D gene and trimming were derived from the DNA, and the V and J assignments and clone size from that table. Counted in this sample were around 53,000 clones; 65% to 85% of them appeared once. The top ten clonotypes cover roughly 2.9% of the sample.

Source material: PBMCs. The TCR comes from a man between 18 and 35 years old in good health and CMV-seronegative. This sequence uses TRBV5-1 and TRBJ2-2; 12 middle bases align to TRBD2. The nucleotides are TGCGCCAGCAGCGCCCCGCTAGCGGGAGGGAGGAACACCGGGGAGCTGTTTTTT. Its translation is CASSAPLAGGRNTGELFF.